The 7 T cell receptor beta chains listed next were all sequenced from one sample in a study of blood T cell repertoires in COVID-19. Clones were read by immunoSEQ multiplex PCR, and TCRdb kept only the in-frame ones, dropping some. The sample shows about 58,000 clones, around nine tenths of them seen only once. The sample consisted of peripheral blood. The receptors were gathered from a woman between 65 and 79 years old with active COVID-19.

The chain employs TRBV19 and TRBJ1-6; D possibly corresponds to TRBD1 (5 bases). This CDR3 spans 17 amino acids. CDR1 LNHDA and CDR2 SQIVND come from the germline V gene (reference sequence). Deletions cut 3 bases from V and 8 bases from J, with 20 bases between. The CDR3 DNA sequence: TGTGCCAGTAGTATGCCGGCCGAGGCCGCGGGGGATTCACCCCTCCACTTT. Translated, it gives CASSMPAEAAGDSPLHF.

This clone was seen more than once but under ten times. The CDR3 loop is CASSEGLARASYEQYF. CDR3 DNA: TGTGCCAGCAGTGAAGGGTTAGCTAGAGCCTCCTACGAGCAGTACTTC. This sequence joins TRBV6-1 and TRBJ2-7; D uncertain. CDR1 is MNHNS and CDR2 is SASEGT in the germline V gene. The V end lost 1 base, the J end lost 0 bases, and 13 bases lay between the germline ends. This CDR3 comprises 16 residues.

This chain joins TRBV27 and TRBJ2-7, with D perhaps TRBD2 (6 bases). This CDR3 is 14 amino acids long. CDR1 and CDR2 (germline): MNHEY, SMNVEV (reference sequence). The germline V and J ends were trimmed by 5 bases and 3 bases, with 14 bases remaining between them. The CDR3 nucleotides read TGTGCCAGCAGTCGGATAGCGGAGAACTACGAGCAGTACTTC. It yields the protein CASSRIAENYEQYF.

This rearrangement joins TRBV21-1 to TRBJ2-2; the DNA was not used to check the table's D call, TRBD1. TRBV21-1 is a known pseudogene. The CDR3 contains 18 residues. As DNA, the CDR3 is TGTGCCAGCAGCACGCGCCAATTGCAGGGGTTGGGCACCGGGGAGCTGTTTTTT. Its translation is CASSTRQLQGLGTGELFF.

The chain carries TRBV7-8 and TRBJ2-1; 8 bases fit TRBD1. CDR1 SGHVS and CDR2 FQNEAQ come from the germline V gene. CDR3 size: 16 residues. Trimming removed 4 bases from V and 2 bases from J; junction bases left unmatched: 7. The CDR3 is CASSSEGQAAYNEQFF. The CDR3 nucleotides read TGTGCCAGCAGCTCCGAGGGACAGGCCGCCTACAATGAGCAGTTCTTC.

The chain employs TRBV7-8 and TRBJ1-2; TRBD1 is a possible D gene (6 bases). Trimming removed 7 bases from V and 3 bases from J, with 21 bases in between. Germline V gene lookup returns CDR1 SGHVS and CDR2 FQNEAQ. CDR3 length: 16 amino acids. The CDR3 spells CASNLWTAGTDYGYTF. As DNA, the CDR3 is TGTGCCAGCAACCTATGGACAGCCGGTACTGACTATGGCTACACCTTC.

The chain uses TRBV27 and TRBJ2-7; D not resolved. This CDR3 has 14 amino acids. The germline CDR1 and CDR2 sequences are MNHEY and SMNVEV (reference sequence). V lost 5 bases and J 2 bases, leaving 13 bases between the germline ends. CDR3 sequence reads: CASSQWLSAYEQYF. The CDR3 DNA reads TGTGCCAGCAGTCAATGGCTGTCCGCCTACGAGCAGTACTTC.